These 12 T cell receptor beta chains share one sample of origin, sequenced in a study of cytomegalovirus exposure and HLA in healthy donors. Only in-frame clones appear in the TCRdb table, and some are missing; sequencing was by immunoSEQ multiplex PCR. The sample consists of 100,000 to 150,000 clones, around nine tenths of them appearing once. Sample: PBMCs. Receptors originate from a woman under 30 in good health and CMV-seronegative.

The J gene is TRBJ2-7, the V gene TRBV19; TRBD1 matches 10 bases. V trimming: 7 bases; J trimming: 5 bases; junction bases outside the gene matches: 17. The germline V gene has CDR1 LNHDA and CDR2 SQIVND (reference sequence). This CDR3 contains 17 residues. The CDR3 spells CASTPNLFRDRGHEQYF. The CDR3 DNA reads TGTGCCAGTACCCCCAACCTCTTCCGGGACAGGGGCCACGAGCAGTACTTC.

The genes are TRBV5-4 and TRBJ2-7; 9 nucleotides match TRBD1. Germline V CDR1 and CDR2: SGHNT, YYREEE (reference sequence). The CDR3 contains 15 residues. J gave up 5 bases and V 1 base, and 7 bases lay outside the gene matches. The CDR3 DNA is TGTGCCAGCAGCTTGCCGACAGGGGGGGATCACGAGCAGTACTTC. This codes for CASSLPTGGDHEQYF.

The chain employs TRBV28 and TRBJ2-5; 9 bases are shared with TRBD1. Germline V lookup: CDR1 MDHEN, CDR2 SYDVKM. This CDR3 is 16 amino acids long. The V segment lost 7 bases and the J segment 4 bases; nucleotides outside the gene matches: 13. The CDR3 loop reads CASTNPGTGKRETQYF. CDR3 nucleotides: TGTGCCAGCACCAACCCCGGGACAGGGAAGAGAGAGACCCAGTACTTC.

This clone was seen just once. This rearrangement joins TRBV28 to TRBJ2-3; 7 bases are a match to TRBD1. V lost 4 bases to trimming and J lost 2 bases; unmatched junction nucleotides: 9. The CDR3 is 16 amino acids. The V gene's germline CDR1 is MDHEN and CDR2 SYDVKM. The DNA for the CDR3 is TGTGCCAGCAGTTCAACCGGGACAGAGGCCACAGATACGCAGTATTTT. It is translated as CASSSTGTEATDTQYF.

This chain connects TRBV5-1 to TRBJ1-2, with D uncertain. Germline assignment: CDR1 SGHRS and CDR2 YFSETQ. CDR3 length: 16 residues. V was pared by 0 bases and J by 2 bases, with 14 bases between. The CDR3, as DNA: TGCGCCAGCAGCTTGGACCCCTTGGGCGGGAACTATGGCTACACCTTC. Amino acid sequence: CASSLDPLGGNYGYTF.

The genes are TRBV9 and TRBJ2-1, with a weak D call TRBD2 (6 bases). Trimming removed 7 bases at V and 9 bases at J, with 14 bases between. CDR3 length: 12 residues. CDR1 and CDR2 (germline): SGDLS, YYNGEE. In DNA, the CDR3 is TGTGCCAGCTCGGGGGTAGGGAGTGAGCAGTTCTTC. It is translated as CASSGVGSEQFF.

This clone came up a few times. The chain couples TRBV28 to TRBJ2-7; TRBD1 agrees at 9 bases. CDR1 is MDHEN, CDR2 SYDVKM, per germline. V was pared by 8 bases and J by 4 bases, with 9 bases of the junction left unmatched. The CDR3 sequence is 14 residues long. In DNA, the CDR3 is TGTGCCAGCGGACGACAGGGGGGGATTTACGAGCAGTACTTC. Its translation: CASGRQGGIYEQYF.

The table lists this clone with a count of one. This chain links TRBV5-1 with TRBJ1-4, with 9 positions matching TRBD1. V trimming: 0 bases; J trimming: 10 bases; junction bases outside the gene matches: 10. The CDR3 runs to 16 residues. CDR1 SGHRS and CDR2 YFSETQ come from the germline V gene. CDR3 nucleotide sequence: TGCGCCAGCAGCTTGGCTGGACAGGGGCGTTCTGGAAAACTGTTTTTT. This codes for CASSLAGQGRSGKLFF.

The chain uses TRBV2 and TRBJ2-2, with D possibly matching TRBD1 (6 bases). The CDR3 has 15 residues. CDR1 and CDR2 from the germline V gene are SNHLY and FYNNEI. V was shortened by 6 bases and J by 0 bases, with 11 bases between the two germline ends. CDR3 protein: CASSVQGPNTGELFF. Written as DNA, the CDR3 is TGTGCCAGCAGCGTCCAGGGGCCGAACACCGGGGAGCTGTTTTTT.

The V and J genes are TRBV5-4 and TRBJ1-1, with 10 nucleotides matching TRBD1. CDR1 SGHNT and CDR2 YYREEE come from the germline V gene (reference sequence). V shed 4 bases, J shed 1 base, and the junction held 10 bases outside the gene matches. This CDR3 has 17 amino acids. The CDR3 nucleotides are TGTGCCAGCAGCACGAGACAGGGGGCTATCGGGAACACTGAAGCTTTCTTT. It is translated as CASSTRQGAIGNTEAFF.

The chain links TRBV13 to TRBJ2-7; weak D call: TRBD2 (6 bases). The CDR3 is 14 amino acids. The V gene's germline CDR1 is PRHDT and CDR2 FYEKMQ (reference sequence). Between the trimmed V and J ends, which lost 8 bases and 0 bases, there was a span of 14 bases. In DNA form, the CDR3 reads TGTGCCAGCGGATCGAGCGGGTCCTCCTACGAGCAGTACTTC. Its translation is CASGSSGSSYEQYF.

The chain recombines TRBV10-3 with TRBJ2-1; D might be TRBD2 (5 bases). The CDR3 has 14 residues. Trimming cost V 10 bases and J 6 bases, with 19 bases left between them. Germline V CDR1 and CDR2: ENHRY, SYGVKD. Here the CDR3 reads CATDRERKVNEQFF. In nucleotides, the CDR3 is TGTGCCACCGACCGGGAAAGAAAAGTCAATGAGCAGTTCTTC.